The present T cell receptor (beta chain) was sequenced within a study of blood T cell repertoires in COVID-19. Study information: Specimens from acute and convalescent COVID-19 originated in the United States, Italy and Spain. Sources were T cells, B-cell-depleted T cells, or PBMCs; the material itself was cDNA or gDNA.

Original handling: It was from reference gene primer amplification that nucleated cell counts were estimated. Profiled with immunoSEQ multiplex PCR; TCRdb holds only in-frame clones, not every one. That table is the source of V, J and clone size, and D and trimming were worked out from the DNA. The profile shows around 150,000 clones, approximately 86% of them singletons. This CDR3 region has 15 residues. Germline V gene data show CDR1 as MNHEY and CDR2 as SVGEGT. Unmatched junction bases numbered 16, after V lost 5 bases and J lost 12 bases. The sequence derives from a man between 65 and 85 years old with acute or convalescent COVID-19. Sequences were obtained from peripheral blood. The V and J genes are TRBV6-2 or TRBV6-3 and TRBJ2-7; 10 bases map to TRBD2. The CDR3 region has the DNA TGTGCCAGCAGTCCACTAGCGGGAAACTCCTTAGCGTCGTACTTC. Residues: CASSPLAGNSLASYF.